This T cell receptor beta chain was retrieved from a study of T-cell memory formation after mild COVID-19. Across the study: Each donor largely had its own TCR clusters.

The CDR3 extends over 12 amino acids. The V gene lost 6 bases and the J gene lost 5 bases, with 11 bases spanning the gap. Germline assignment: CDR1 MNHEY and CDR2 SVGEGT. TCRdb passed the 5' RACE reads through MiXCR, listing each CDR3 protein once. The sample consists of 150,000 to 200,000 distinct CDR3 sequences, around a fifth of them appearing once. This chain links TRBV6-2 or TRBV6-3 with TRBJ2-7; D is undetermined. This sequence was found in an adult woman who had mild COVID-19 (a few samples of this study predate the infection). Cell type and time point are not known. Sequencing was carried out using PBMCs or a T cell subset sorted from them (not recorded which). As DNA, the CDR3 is TGTGCCAGCAGCCAAGACGTCGACGAGCAGTACTTC. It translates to CASSQDVDEQYF.